This T cell receptor (beta chain) stems from a study of early T cells in non-severe SARS-CoV-2 infection. At the level of the study: Sequencing of bulk RNA from unsorted whole blood was done, without chain pairing.

This CDR3 spans 15 amino acids. V trimming: 0 bases; J trimming: 5 bases; junction bases outside the gene matches: 6. Germline CDR1 reads DFQATT; CDR2 reads SNEGSKA (reference sequence). This clonotype was detected ten times or more. Antigen unknown. Unique molecular identifiers (one per individual cDNA molecule) were attached. TCRdb recomputed calls from the 5' RACE reads with MiXCR, one row per CDR3 protein. The data show 55,000 to 80,000 distinct CDR3 sequences, 12% seen once. Study outcomes and limitations: Clonotype matching in VDJdb favored anti-spike CD8 responses and did not capture private and CD4 specificities.

The sequence was obtained from an adult who was a healthcare worker with PCR-confirmed SARS-CoV-2 infection or an uninfected control (not recorded which). V usage is TRBV20-1 and J usage is TRBJ1-5; 8 nucleotides match TRBD1. Source material: whole blood. Written as DNA, the CDR3 is TGCAGTGCTAGAGATAGGGTGACAGGGGATCAGCCCCAGCATTTT. Its protein product is CSARDRVTGDQPQHF.